The subject of this entry is one T cell receptor beta chain. The antigen is undetermined. One end of the junction fails to match germline, which may point to a read error. The sample is drawn from a study of cytomegalovirus exposure and HLA in healthy donors. Study-wide results and limits: Later, an analysis found that TCR clusters from the first cohort tended to co-occur in the 120 or so validation repertoires.

Data came from immunoSEQ multiplex PCR; TCRdb stores just in-frame clones and leaves some out. Of approximately 220,000 clones in the sample, around four fifths are singletons; the top ten hold around 15%. CDR3 size: 14 residues. Germline CDR1 reads SSHAT; CDR2 reads FNYEAQ (reference sequence). The origin of this receptor is a woman aged 25-40 years in good health and CMV-seropositive. The chain recombines TRBV7-7 with TRBJ2-2; D gene unclear. Sequenced input: PBMCs. CDR3 nucleotides: TGTGCTAGCAGCCAGACTTTAGGCGCCGGGGAGCTGTTTTTT. Its translation: CASSQTLGAGELFF.